What follows describes a single T cell receptor (beta chain). The data are from a study of monozygotic twins with cystic fibrosis. Profiling relied on immunoSEQ multiplex PCR, and the TCRdb table lists in-frame clones only, not all of them. The profile shows around 34,000 clones, roughly nine tenths of them singletons. The CDR3 is 14 residues long. V lost 1 base and J lost 4, with 10 bases in between. Germline CDR1 and CDR2: SGHDT and YYEEEE. The chain couples TRBV5-6 to TRBJ2-3, with D perhaps matching TRBD1 (6 bases). The sequence was collected from a girl aged 2-10 years with cystic fibrosis. The sequenced sample consisted of blood. CDR3 amino acids: CASSLRGGADTQYF. The CDR3 region has the DNA TGTGCCAGCAGCTTGAGAGGGGGTGCAGATACGCAGTATTTT.